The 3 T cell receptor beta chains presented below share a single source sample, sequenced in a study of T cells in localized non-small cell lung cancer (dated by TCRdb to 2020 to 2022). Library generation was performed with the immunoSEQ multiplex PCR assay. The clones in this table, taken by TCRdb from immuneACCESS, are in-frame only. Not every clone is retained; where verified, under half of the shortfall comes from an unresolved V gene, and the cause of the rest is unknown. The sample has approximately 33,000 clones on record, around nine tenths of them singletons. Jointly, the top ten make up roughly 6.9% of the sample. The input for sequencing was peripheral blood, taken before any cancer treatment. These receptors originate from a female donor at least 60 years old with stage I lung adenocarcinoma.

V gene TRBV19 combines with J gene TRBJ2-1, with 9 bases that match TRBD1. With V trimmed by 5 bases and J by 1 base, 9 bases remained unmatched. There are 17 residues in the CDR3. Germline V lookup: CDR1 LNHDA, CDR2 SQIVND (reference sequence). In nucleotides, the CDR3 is TGTGCCAGTAGTGCGGGACAGGGATCAATATCCTACAATGAGCAGTTCTTC. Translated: CASSAGQGSISYNEQFF.

The CDR3 here is CASSVVGTQQSGNTIYF. CDR3 DNA sequence: TGTGCCAGCAGCGTTGTTGGGACGCAGCAGTCTGGAAACACCATATATTTT. This sequence joins TRBV9 and TRBJ1-3, with a possible D match to TRBD1 (5 bases). The V end was cut by 2 bases, the J end by 1 base, with 16 bases between. Germline lookup yields CDR1 SGDLS and CDR2 YYNGEE. This CDR3 spans 17 amino acids.

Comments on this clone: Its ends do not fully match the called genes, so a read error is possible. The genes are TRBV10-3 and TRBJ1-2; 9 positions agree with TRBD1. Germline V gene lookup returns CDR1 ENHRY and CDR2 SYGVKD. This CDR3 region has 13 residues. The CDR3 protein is CAISESGQGTTFF. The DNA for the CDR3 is TGTGCCATCAGTGAGTCCGGACAGGGGACCACTTTCTTC.